The rows below give T cell receptor beta chains drawn from one sample of a study of CD8+ T cells in alopecia areata. Assay: immunoSEQ multiplex PCR; the TCRdb copy retains only in-frame clones and omits some. The sample includes approximately 150,000 clones, approximately 50% of them seen just once. Sequencing used CD4+ T cells sorted from blood, obtained at week 0. The origin of the receptors is a human donor with alopecia areata. Each CDR3 is given with its conserved first and last residue. The order of the fields is J gene, clone size, D gene, V gene, CDR3 DNA, CDR3 protein. D genes are given only for firm matches. The size field is filled for only some rows; it gives once, few, many or a size class.

>TRBJ1-1|.|.|TRBV29-1
TGCAGCGTCGCACAGGTTGGGAACACTGAAGCTTTCTTT
CSVAQVGNTEAFF
>TRBJ1-2|.|.|TRBV7-2
TGTGCCAGCAGCCCTACCGACAGGCGCTATGGCTACACCTTC
CASSPTDRRYGYTF
>TRBJ2-2|.|TRBD2|TRBV6-1
TGTGCCAGCAACTTAGCGGGACTCACCGGGGAGCTGTTTTTT
CASNLAGLTGELFF
>TRBJ2-5|.|.|TRBV29-1
TGCAGCGTTGGCCCTTACCAAGAGACCCAGTACTTC
CSVGPYQETQYF
>TRBJ1-4|.|.|TRBV5-1
TGCGCCAGCAGCTTGACCGGTACGGTAGGGGAAAAACTGTTTTTT
CASSLTGTVGEKLFF
>TRBJ2-7|.|.|TRBV7-9
TGTGCCAGCACTCCCCTACAGAGCTCCTACGAGCAGTACTTC
CASTPLQSSYEQYF
>TRBJ2-5|.|.|TRBV19
TGTGCCAGTAGCCCCGGGACCACGGGCCAGTACTTC
CASSPGTTGQYF
>TRBJ2-7|once|.|TRBV18
TGTGCCAGCTCACCTAACTCCTACGAGCAGTACTTC
CASSPNSYEQYF
>TRBJ2-7|.|TRBD2|TRBV28
TGTGCCAGCATCTTGGGGAGGGCCGGGGACGAGCAGTACTTC
CASILGRAGDEQYF
>TRBJ2-1|.|TRBD2|TRBV6-5
TGTGCCAGCAGTTACAACAGCGGGAGCTCCTACAATGAGCAGTTCTTC
CASSYNSGSSYNEQFF
>TRBJ2-7|.|TRBD1|TRBV6-6
TGTGCCAGCAGCGAGGACAGGAGTCAATCCTACGAGCAGTACTTC
CASSEDRSQSYEQYF
>TRBJ2-7|.|TRBD1|TRBV28
TGTGCCAGCAGTCCCGCCTCCGGGACAGGACCCTACGAGCAGTACTTC
CASSPASGTGPYEQYF
>TRBJ2-7|.|.|TRBV30
TGTGCCTGGAGTCGAGGGACCTGGGAGCAGTACTTC
CAWSRGTWEQYF
>TRBJ2-3|.|.|TRBV7-2
TGTGCCAGCAGCCGTTACAGGAGCACAGATACGCAGTATTTT
CASSRYRSTDTQYF
>TRBJ2-4|.|TRBD1|TRBV29-1
TGCAGCGTAGGACAGGGTGTTGGCGCCAAAAACATTCAGTACTTC
CSVGQGVGAKNIQYF
>TRBJ2-5|.|TRBD2|TRBV7-7
TGTGCTAGCAGCTCGGCCCGGGGGGGAGGGCCAGAGACCCAGTACTTC
CASSSARGGGPETQYF
>TRBJ2-3|.|TRBD2|TRBV27
TGTGCCAGCATGGGGGGGTCCCCTAGCGTTAGCACAGATACGCAGTATTTT
CASMGGSPSVSTDTQYF
>TRBJ2-7|.|.|TRBV30
TGTGCCTGGAGTGTACCAGGAGTGATCTCCTACGAGCAGTACTTC
CAWSVPGVISYEQYF
>TRBJ1-2|once|.|TRBV21-1
TGTGCCAGACTGGTTGGGAATGGCTACACCTTC
CARLVGNGYTF
>TRBJ2-7|many|TRBD2|TRBV10-3
TGTGCCATCAGTAGCGGGAGGGCCTCAAGCGAGCAGTACTTC
CAISSGRASSEQYF
>TRBJ1-1|.|.|TRBV20-1
TGCAGTGGGGCCAGGGCTGAAGCTTTCTTT
CSGARAEAFF
>TRBJ2-3|.|TRBD1|TRBV27
TGTGCCAGCAGTTTGTCAACACCGGGACAGGGGTCTAGCACGGGCACAGATACGCAGTATTTT
CASSLSTPGQGSSTGTDTQYF
>TRBJ1-4|few|.|TRBV6-6
TGTGCCAGCAGGACCGGACGGATCAATGAAAAACTGTTTTTT
CASRTGRINEKLFF
>TRBJ2-2|few|TRBD2|TRBV4-1
TGCGCCAGCAGCCACGAGGAGGGACTAGTGGGCCCCGGGGCCCTGTTTTTT
CASSHEEGLVGPGALFF
>TRBJ2-1|.|.|TRBV20-1
TGCAGTGCTTACAGCAACAATGAGCAGTTCTTC
CSAYSNNEQFF
>TRBJ1-4|few|TRBD1|TRBV29-1
TGCAGCGTTTCGACAGGGACCAGTGGGCTGTTTTTT
CSVSTGTSGLFF
>TRBJ2-7|.|TRBD2|TRBV27
TGTGCCAGCAGTTTAGCGGGAGGGCCTAGGGAGCAGTACTTC
CASSLAGGPREQYF
>TRBJ1-2|few|.|TRBV5-1
TGCGCCAGCAGCTCGACAGTTAACTATGGCTACACCTTC
CASSSTVNYGYTF
>TRBJ2-5|many|.|TRBV5-5
TGTGCCAGCAGATATACCTCGTTGGGAGAGACCCAGTACTTC
CASRYTSLGETQYF
>TRBJ2-6|.|.|TRBV30
TGTGCCTGGAGTGAAAACTCTGGGGCCAACGTCCTGACTTTC
CAWSENSGANVLTF
>TRBJ1-5|.|.|TRBV7-2
TGTGCCAGCAGCTTAGTATCTTGGAGCAATCAGCCCCAGCATTTT
CASSLVSWSNQPQHF
>TRBJ2-6|.|.|TRBV2
TGTGCCAGCAGTTACTCTGGGGCCAACGTCCTGACTTTC
CASSYSGANVLTF
>TRBJ1-2|few|.|TRBV29-1
TGCAGCGAGGGGTCCGGCTATGGCTACACCTTC
CSEGSGYGYTF
>TRBJ2-5|.|.|TRBV2
TGTGCCAGCACCCCCGGAGCAGTGCAAGAGACCCAGTACTTC
CASTPGAVQETQYF
>TRBJ1-1|.|.|TRBV5-1
TGCGCCAGCAGCTTGCCCCAGGACAGACCTGAAGCTTTCTTT
CASSLPQDRPEAFF
>TRBJ1-1|.|.|TRBV2
TGTGCCAGCACCACGGACAGCAACACTGAAGCTTTCTTT
CASTTDSNTEAFF
>TRBJ2-3|few|TRBD2|TRBV29-1
TGCAGCGCCGTCGTCGGCGGGAGAGTAGATACGCAGTATTTT
CSAVVGGRVDTQYF
>TRBJ2-7|.|.|TRBV25-1
TGTGCCAGCCAAAGGGGGGCATCTGGGGAGCAGTACTTC
CASQRGASGEQYF
>TRBJ1-2|.|.|TRBV15
TGTGCCACCAGCAGAGCCCCGACAGCGCTCAACTATGGCTACACCTTC
CATSRAPTALNYGYTF
>TRBJ1-4|.|.|TRBV7-2
TGTGCCAGCAGCTCCGAAGCAGGGGAAAGTGAAAAACTGTTTTTT
CASSSEAGESEKLFF
>TRBJ2-3|.|TRBD2|TRBV7-2
TGTGCCAGCAGCCGACGGGCTAGCGGGAGTTTTGATACGCAGTATTTT
CASSRRASGSFDTQYF
>TRBJ2-7|.|.|TRBV9
TGTGCCAGCAGCTCAGGCGGACAAGGGACCCACGAGCAGTACTTC
CASSSGGQGTHEQYF
>TRBJ2-7|.|.|TRBV4-2
TGTGCCAGCAGCCAAGATAGCAGAAGCGCCTACTCCTACGAGCAGTACTTC
CASSQDSRSAYSYEQYF
>TRBJ1-2|few|.|TRBV9
TGTGCCAGCAGCGTAGGGAACCCACGAGGGGATGGCTACACCTTC
CASSVGNPRGDGYTF
>TRBJ1-1|.|.|TRBV30
TGTGCCTGGAGTGATGGGGACCCGGCTGAAGCTTTCTTT
CAWSDGDPAEAFF
>TRBJ2-7|.|.|TRBV28
TGTGCCTCAGGAGGGATGTCCTACGAGCAGTACTTC
CASGGMSYEQYF
>TRBJ2-5|few|.|TRBV5-1
TGCGCCAGCAGCTTGAACCTGGGAGTGGAGACCCAGTACTTC
CASSLNLGVETQYF
>TRBJ1-1|.|.|TRBV2
TGTGCCAGCTTCTTCCAACAGGGAGGCACTGAAGCTTTCTTT
CASFFQQGGTEAFF
>TRBJ2-5|few|.|TRBV29-1
TGCAGCGTTGAGATGATGACAGGAGAGACCCAGTACTTC
CSVEMMTGETQYF
>TRBJ2-7|few|TRBD1|TRBV4-3
TGCGCCAGCAGCCAAGATCTGGGACAGGGGCGTTACGAGCAGTACTTC
CASSQDLGQGRYEQYF
>TRBJ2-5|.|TRBD2|TRBV7-9
TGTGCCAGCAGCTTTAGCGGGGAGAGAGAGACCCAGTACTTC
CASSFSGERETQYF
>TRBJ2-3|.|.|TRBV5-6
TGTGCCAGCAGCCCCGGGCCAACCTTCACAGATACGCAGTATTTT
CASSPGPTFTDTQYF
>TRBJ2-7|.|.|TRBV20-1
TGCAGTGCTCGGGCTACGTACGAGCAGTACTTC
CSARATYEQYF
>TRBJ2-3|few|TRBD1|TRBV5-1
TGCGCCAGCGGAGACAGGGCGCCTAGCACAGATACGCAGTATTTT
CASGDRAPSTDTQYF
>TRBJ2-7|.|TRBD1|TRBV11-2
TGTGCCAGCAGCTTAGGGGCCGACAGGGGGTCTAGGGGTGTGGAGCAGTACTTC
CASSLGADRGSRGVEQYF
>TRBJ2-5|.|.|TRBV19
TGTGCCAGTAGTACCGATTTCCAAGAGACCCAGTACTTC
CASSTDFQETQYF
>TRBJ1-1|.|.|TRBV9
TGTGCCAGCAGCGTCACCACAACAATCTCGGGCGCTGAAGCTTTCTTT
CASSVTTTISGAEAFF
>TRBJ2-2|.|.|TRBV13
TGTGCCAGCAGCTTAGGGGGCCGATCCGGGGAGCTGTTTTTT
CASSLGGRSGELFF
>TRBJ2-7|.|.|TRBV29-1
TGCAGCGTTGAGGACACCTACGAGCAGTACTTC
CSVEDTYEQYF